This passage covers 20 T cell receptor beta chains from one sample sequenced in a study of blood T cell repertoires in COVID-19. Sequencing used immunoSEQ multiplex PCR; TCRdb keeps in-frame clones, though not all of them. The sample holds approximately 230,000 clones; roughly 84% are singletons and the top ten take approximately 2.2%. The sequencing sample was made of peripheral blood. The receptor source for this set is a woman between 40 and 50 years old who had recovered from COVID-19.

The chain is built from TRBV29-1 and TRBJ2-5; maybe TRBD2 (6 bases). Between the trimmed V and J ends, which lost 4 bases and 0 bases, there was a span of 18 bases. Germline values: CDR1 SQVTM, CDR2 ANQGSEA. There are 16 residues in the CDR3. CDR3 sequence (DNA): TGCAGCGTTGCAGACTGGGGGGTCCCGTACCAAGAGACCCAGTACTTC. Encoded protein: CSVADWGVPYQETQYF.

This chain uses TRBV7-3 with TRBJ1-3, with 11 bases lining up with TRBD1. The ends lost 1 base at V and 4 bases at J; junction bases unmatched: 6. This CDR3 has 17 residues. The germline CDR1 and CDR2 sequences are SGHTA and FQGTGA. CDR3 DNA sequence: TGTGCCAGCAGCTTAAGACCGGACAGGGGGCCGGGAAACACCATATATTTT. Translated: CASSLRPDRGPGNTIYF.

The V and J genes are TRBV7-9 and TRBJ2-2, with D possibly being TRBD1 (6 bases). This CDR3 is 15 amino acids long. Germline V CDR1 and CDR2: SEHNR, FQNEAQ (reference sequence). The V and J ends lost 0 bases and 8 bases respectively, with 13 bases between them. The CDR3 loop reads CASSLARGRMGELFF. The CDR3 DNA sequence: TGTGCCAGCAGCTTAGCCAGGGGAAGGATGGGGGAGCTGTTTTTT.

The chain joins TRBV30 to TRBJ1-3; 10 bases are shared with TRBD1. CDR3 size: 16 residues. Trimming removed 7 bases from V and 0 bases from J; junction bases left unmatched: 9. Germline V lookup: CDR1 GTSNPN, CDR2 SVGIG (reference sequence). This chain's CDR3 is CASRDRGSFSGNTIYF. The CDR3 nucleotides read TGTGCCTCCCGGGACAGGGGATCCTTCTCTGGAAACACCATATATTTT.

The rearrangement links TRBV7-8 to TRBJ2-7; 7 nucleotides align to TRBD1. Trimming at V came to 5 bases and at J to 2 bases, leaving 6 bases not matched to a gene. In germline, CDR1 is SGHVS, CDR2 FQNEAQ. This CDR3 is built from 14 residues. CDR3 nucleotides: TGTGCCAGCAGCCTCCGGGACAGTGCCTACGAGCAGTACTTC. As protein: CASSLRDSAYEQYF.

J is TRBJ1-3 and V is TRBV30; D remains unclear. Germline loops: CDR1 GTSNPN, CDR2 SVGIG (reference sequence). This CDR3 is built from 13 residues. Between the trimmed V and J ends, which lost 2 bases and 4 bases, there was a span of 9 bases. CDR3 loop: CAWSTNSGNTIYF. The CDR3 DNA follows: TGTGCCTGGAGTACGAACTCGGGAAACACCATATATTTT.

The chain is built from TRBV5-6 and TRBJ2-5; a possible D gene is TRBD1 (6 bases). Germline V gene lookup returns CDR1 SGHDT and CDR2 YYEEEE. Trimming took off 5 bases at V and 2 bases at J, with 10 bases between the two ends. This CDR3 spans 13 amino acids. The CDR3 nucleotides are TGTGCCAGCAGGCGGACAGAACAAGAGACCCAGTACTTC. As protein: CASRRTEQETQYF.

The rearrangement uses TRBV4-3 and TRBJ2-5, with 7 nucleotides matching TRBD2. The CDR3 has 16 amino acids. The V segment lost 0 bases and the J segment 1 base; nucleotides outside the gene matches: 5. Germline assignment: CDR1 LGHNA and CDR2 YSLEER. The DNA of the CDR3 is TGCGCCAGCAGCCAAGATGTCCCGGGAGGCCAAGAGACCCAGTACTTC. Residues: CASSQDVPGGQETQYF.

The chain is built from TRBV7-2 and TRBJ2-7; 13 nucleotides match TRBD2. With 5 bases clipped from V and 4 bases from J, the junction kept 11 bases outside the gene matches. Germline V gene data show CDR1 as SGHTA and CDR2 as FQGNSA. CDR3 length equals 17 residues. DNA of the CDR3: TGTGCCAGCAGCCGGTCGACTAGCGGGAGGCTGGTATACGAGCAGTACTTC. Translating gives CASSRSTSGRLVYEQYF.

This chain joins TRBV6-6 and TRBJ1-6, with D possibly TRBD1 on 6 matching bases. Trimming took 3 bases from V and 7 from J, leaving 16 bases between them. The CDR3 runs 16 residues. In germline, CDR1 is MNHNY, CDR2 SVGAGI (reference sequence). The CDR3 region is CASSYAGTFGNSPLHF. The CDR3 bases are TGTGCCAGCAGTTATGCCGGGACATTCGGAAATTCACCCCTCCACTTT.

V usage is TRBV5-1 and J usage is TRBJ2-5; tentative D call: TRBD2 (6 bases). Between the trimmed V and J ends, which lost 4 bases and 3 bases, there was a span of 19 bases. The CDR3 consists of 16 residues. Germline CDR1 SGHRS, CDR2 YFSETQ. The CDR3 DNA reads as TGCGCCAGCAGCGATAGCTGGGACTCGATAAAAGAGACCCAGTACTTC. Its translation: CASSDSWDSIKETQYF.

A single count supports this clone. This chain uses TRBV18 with TRBJ2-5; possibly TRBD1 for D (6 bases). Germline V gene sequence: CDR1 KGHSH, CDR2 LQKENI. Trimming cost V 0 bases and J 5 bases, with 13 bases left between them. CDR3 length: 15 amino acids. CDR3 sequence: CASSPPVGAWETQYF. The CDR3 DNA reads TGTGCCAGCTCACCACCCGTGGGGGCGTGGGAGACCCAGTACTTC.

V is TRBV9 and J is TRBJ2-3; 9 nucleotides agree with TRBD2. The CDR3 length is 15 residues. From germline, CDR1 is SGDLS and CDR2 YYNGEE. The ends lost 3 bases at V and 6 bases at J; junction bases unmatched: 8. The CDR3 is CASSASGNFGDTQYF. Here the CDR3 DNA reads TGTGCCAGCAGCGCTAGCGGGAATTTTGGGGATACGCAGTATTTT.

V is TRBV5-1 and J is TRBJ2-1, with a possible D match to TRBD2 (5 bases). Between the trimmed V and J ends, which lost 9 bases and 0 bases, there was a span of 13 bases. Germline assignment: CDR1 SGHRS and CDR2 YFSETQ. The CDR3 runs 14 residues. The CDR3 loop is CATKPGDSYNEQFF. In DNA form, the CDR3 reads TGCGCCACCAAGCCCGGGGACTCCTACAATGAGCAGTTCTTC.

The chain employs TRBV4-3 and TRBJ2-1; the match to TRBD1 covers 7 bases. Germline CDR1 and CDR2: LGHNA and YSLEER. After removal of 2 bases from V and 12 bases from J, the junction contained 19 bases not matched to a gene. The CDR3 is made up of 17 amino acids. Here the CDR3 DNA reads TGCGCCAGCAGCCAAATAGTAAGAGACAGGGTATCCCCCGGGCAGTTCTTC. Translation: CASSQIVRDRVSPGQFF.

This chain connects TRBV7-3 to TRBJ2-1, with 9 nucleotides matching TRBD2. Germline CDR1 SGHTA, CDR2 FQGTGA. J lost 4 bases, V lost 5 bases, and 6 bases had no gene match. The CDR3 totals 15 residues. The CDR3 protein is CASSKKREDYNEQFF. Here the CDR3 DNA reads TGTGCCAGCAGCAAGAAGCGGGAGGATTACAATGAGCAGTTCTTC.

The V call is TRBV19, the J call TRBJ1-2; D might be TRBD1 (5 bases). This CDR3 contains 14 residues. CDR1 is LNHDA, CDR2 SQIVND, per germline (reference sequence). The V end was cut by 7 bases, the J end by 0 bases, with 12 bases between. CDR3 DNA: TGTGCCAGTACCCTGACAGTAGCTAACTATGGCTACACCTTC. Its protein product is CASTLTVANYGYTF.

The rearrangement uses TRBV28 and TRBJ2-3, with 8 bases matching TRBD2. The V and J ends lost 2 bases and 1 base, in that order; junction bases with no gene match: 2. Germline CDR1 is MDHEN and CDR2 is SYDVKM. The CDR3 runs to 15 residues. CDR3 protein: CASSLPAGGTDTQYF. CDR3 coding DNA: TGTGCCAGCAGTTTACCAGCGGGGGGCACAGATACGCAGTATTTT. Filled out from reference TRBV28 and TRBJ2-3, the complete variable domain reads DVKVTQSSRYLVKRTGEKVFLECVQDMDHENMFWYRQDPGLGLRLIYFSYDVKMKEKGDIPEGYSVSREKKERFSLILESASTNQTSMYLCASSLPAGGTDTQYFGPGTRLTVL.

The J gene is TRBJ2-5, the V gene TRBV6-6; TRBD2 is a possible D gene (6 bases). In germline, CDR1 is MNHNY, CDR2 SVGAGI (reference sequence). V was clipped by 2 bases and J by 3 bases, with 10 bases between them. The CDR3 is made up of 14 amino acids. CDR3 sequence: CASSYMGLKETQYF. DNA of the CDR3: TGTGCCAGCAGTTACATGGGACTGAAAGAGACCCAGTACTTC.

With regard to this clone: A junction end diverges from the germline sequence, so it may reflect a read error. J is TRBJ2-7 and V is TRBV12-3 or TRBV12-4, with 7 bases that match TRBD1. This CDR3 contains 13 residues. The CDR3 DNA reads as TGTGCCAGCAGGCGAGACAGGGCCTACGGGCAGTACTTC. Protein sequence: CASRRDRAYGQYF.